Listed below are T cell receptor beta chains from one sample, sequenced in a study of cytomegalovirus exposure and HLA in healthy donors. This table comes from immunoSEQ multiplex PCR, and its TCRdb copy is limited to in-frame clones, with some not included. The table records more than 140,000 clones, 64% of them present only once. Sample: PBMCs. All receptors come from a woman under 40 in good health and CMV-seropositive. Both conserved end residues are part of each CDR3. Each record gives: clone size, V gene, J gene, D gene, CDR3 DNA, CDR3 protein. D genes are given only for firm matches. Clone size appears in some rows only: once, few, many, or a class for an expanded clone.

>few|TRBV27|TRBJ1-2|-
TGTGCCAGCAGTTTGGGGGGGGCGCCCATCTATGGCTACACCTTC
CASSLGGAPIYGYTF
>-|TRBV4-1|TRBJ1-2|TRBD1
TGCGCCAGCAGCCAAAGGGACAGTCAAAGAGGGGGCTACACCTTC
CASSQRDSQRGGYTF
>few|TRBV5-6|TRBJ2-1|TRBD2
TGTGCCAGCAGCTGGGGACTAGCGGGAAAGGGCGGGAATGAGCAGTTCTTC
CASSWGLAGKGGNEQFF
>few|TRBV19|TRBJ1-5|TRBD1
TGTGCCAGTAGTAGATGGACAGGGGGAGATCAGCCCCAGCATTTT
CASSRWTGGDQPQHF
>few|TRBV10-2|TRBJ2-1|TRBD1
TGCGCCAGCAGCCTTTACAGGGGCAATGAGCAGTTCTTC
CASSLYRGNEQFF
>-|TRBV6-6|TRBJ2-7|TRBD2
TGTGCCAGCAGAACGTCCGGGACTAGCTACTCCTACGAGCAGTACTTC
CASRTSGTSYSYEQYF
>-|TRBV5-6|TRBJ2-1|TRBD2
TGTGCCAGCAGCCGGGGGGTGGATGAGCAGTTCTTC
CASSRGVDEQFF
>-|TRBV2|TRBJ2-3|-
TGTGCCAGCAGGGAGCATGGATACACAGATACGCAGTATTTT
CASREHGYTDTQYF
>-|TRBV19|TRBJ1-1|-
TGTGCCAGTAGTGTTAGAGTGAACACTGAAGCTTTCTTT
CASSVRVNTEAFF
>-|TRBV4-1|TRBJ2-5|-
TGCGCCAGCTCCATAGCGGCCACCCAAGAGACCCAGTACTTC
CASSIAATQETQYF
>-|TRBV19|TRBJ1-1|-
TGTGCCAGTAGTACGCACAGGAACACTGAAGCTTTCTTT
CASSTHRNTEAFF
>few|TRBV9|TRBJ2-7|TRBD2
TGTGCCAGCAGCTCCAGGACTAGCGGGGGGGTCGAGCAGTACTTC
CASSSRTSGGVEQYF
>-|TRBV6-1|TRBJ1-1|-
TGTGCCAATGGGGGGGTTACCGGCACTGAAGCTTTCTTT
CANGGVTGTEAFF
>-|TRBV5-1|TRBJ2-7|TRBD2
TGCGCCAGCAGCTTGGGACTAGCGGCCAGCGACGAGCAGTACTTC
CASSLGLAASDEQYF
>once|TRBV28|TRBJ1-4|-
TGTGCCAGCAGCCGTGCCAGCGGCGGAAGTGAAAAACTGTTTTTT
CASSRASGGSEKLFF
>-|TRBV10-3|TRBJ2-2|TRBD1
TGTGCCATCAGTGAACCCGGGACAGGGCCCGGGGAGCTGTTTTTT
CAISEPGTGPGELFF
>-|TRBV18|TRBJ1-1|-
TGTGCCAGCTCACCACGGACAGACTACACTGAAGCTTTCTTT
CASSPRTDYTEAFF
>-|TRBV7-9|TRBJ2-1|-
TGTGCCAGCAGCTTAGAGGGGGAGCAGTTCTTC
CASSLEGEQFF
>-|TRBV30|TRBJ1-2|-
TGTGCCTGGAGTGTGTGGGAGAACTATGGCTACACCTTC
CAWSVWENYGYTF
>-|TRBV10-2|TRBJ1-2|-
TGCGCCAGCAGAGATCAGGCTTATGGCTACACCTTC
CASRDQAYGYTF
>-|TRBV2|TRBJ2-7|TRBD1
TGTGCCGTCAAGTCGGCAGGGGGCGCTTCCGAGCAGTACTTC
CAVKSAGGASEQYF
>-|TRBV5-1|TRBJ2-5|TRBD2
TGCGCCAGCAGCTTGGGGGTCGCGGGGGAAGAGACCCAGTACTTC
CASSLGVAGEETQYF
>-|TRBV2|TRBJ2-7|-
TGTGCCAGCAGTGTCCGCCTAGAGAACGAGCAGTACTTC
CASSVRLENEQYF
>once|TRBV10-3|TRBJ1-1|-
TGTGCCATCAGTGACCCGACGGGGGGTTGGGAGGGCACTGAAGCTTTCTTT
CAISDPTGGWEGTEAFF
>-|TRBV4-1|TRBJ2-7|TRBD1
TGCGCCAGCAGCCAACCGACAGGGGACAGGGTTAACGAGCAGTACTTC
CASSQPTGDRVNEQYF
>-|TRBV27|TRBJ2-2|TRBD2
TGTGCCAGCAGTTTATCCGGGGGGGGAATTGACGGGGAGCTGTTTTTT
CASSLSGGGIDGELFF
>-|TRBV19|TRBJ2-7|-
TGTGCCAGTGGAACCGGGACAAACATCTACGAGCAGTACTTC
CASGTGTNIYEQYF
>-|TRBV7-2|TRBJ1-2|-
TGTGCCAGCAGCCTAAGCACCGGGACGCAAGGGAGGCATGGCTACACCTTC
CASSLSTGTQGRHGYTF
>-|TRBV5-1|TRBJ1-4|TRBD1
TGCGCCAGCAGCTTGATCCCCGACAGGGGACTAAGTAATGAAAAACTGTTTTTT
CASSLIPDRGLSNEKLFF
>-|TRBV7-9|TRBJ2-7|-
TGTGCCAGCAGCAACTTCGGCGAGCAGTACTTC
CASSNFGEQYF
>-|TRBV9|TRBJ1-5|TRBD1
TGTGCCAGCAGCGCGACAGGGTGGGATCAGCCCCAGCATTTT
CASSATGWDQPQHF
>-|TRBV12-5|TRBJ1-1|TRBD1
TGTGCTAGTGGCGCGGACAGGGGGCGCCTTGAAGCTTTCTTT
CASGADRGRLEAFF
>-|TRBV10-2|TRBJ1-6|-
TGCGCCAGCAGTGATCACGAAGAGGATAATTCACCCCTCCACTTT
CASSDHEEDNSPLHF
>-|TRBV7-9|TRBJ2-7|TRBD2
TGTGCCAGCAGCCCCAGCGGGGAGGGGTCCTACGAGCAGTACTTC
CASSPSGEGSYEQYF
>-|TRBV19|TRBJ1-4|-
TGTGCCAGTGGAAACAGGGTTACTAATGAAAAACTGTTTTTT
CASGNRVTNEKLFF
>few|TRBV5-8|TRBJ2-1|TRBD2
TGTGCCAGCAGCTTGGTTGGGCGGGGGGCCTACAATGAGCAGTTCTTC
CASSLVGRGAYNEQFF
>-|TRBV5-1|TRBJ2-5|TRBD1
TGCGCCAGCAGCTTGAATGACAGGGGCCAAGAGACCCAGTACTTC
CASSLNDRGQETQYF
>few|TRBV9|TRBJ1-3|-
TGTGCCAGCAGCTCCGGGGAAGGGAGAAACACCATATATTTT
CASSSGEGRNTIYF